The table lists the clone carrying this T cell receptor beta chain with a count of one. Original handling: Reference gene primer amplification yielded estimated nucleated cell counts. Generated by immunoSEQ multiplex PCR, the TCRdb table keeps only in-frame clones and is missing some. V and J calls and clone size are given by that table; D and trimming were obtained from the DNA. Of over 150,000 clones in the sample, approximately 84% are singletons; the top ten hold 7% to 10%. The V end was cut by 2 bases, the J end by 5 bases, with 13 bases between. From germline, CDR1 is MNHNS and CDR2 SASEGT. CDR3 length equals 15 residues. This entry comes from a study of blood T cell repertoires in COVID-19. Background on the study: The samples span acute and convalescent COVID-19 from the United States, Italy and Spain. PBMCs, B-cell-depleted T cells, or T cells provided the cDNA or gDNA that made up the material.

It was during active infection that Seattle patients were enrolled and then longitudinally followed. Sequencing was done on a sample of peripheral blood. The origin of this receptor is a woman in her fifties or sixties with COVID-19, enrolled during active disease. The chain couples TRBV6-1 to TRBJ1-5, with D tentatively TRBD1 (5 bases). CDR3 bases: TGTGCCAGCAGTGAATTTCCCGGGGGGGATCAGCCCCAGCATTTT. It translates to CASSEFPGGDQPQHF.